This TCR beta chain was retrieved from a study of T cells in Graves' hyperthyroidism and ophthalmopathy. The source material, RNA transcripts, was used to amplify TCR beta CDR3 regions. Primed by the HTBI set, a first-round RT-PCR was run on the TCR CDR3. TCRdb reprocessed the multiplex PCR reads via MiXCR and lists one record per CDR3 protein. The profile shows about half a million distinct CDR3 sequences, just under 20% of them singletons. Germline V gene lookup returns CDR1 SEHNR and CDR2 FQNEAQ (reference sequence). Trimming took 4 bases from V and 10 from J, leaving 11 bases between them. The CDR3 runs to 12 residues. Using less than 12 ml of fresh peripheral blood, PBMCs were prepared.

The chain is built from TRBV7-9 and TRBJ2-1; D is undetermined. Sample: blood. The source of this sequence is a man in his forties with Graves' ophthalmopathy. CDR3 nucleotides: TGTGCCAGCAGCTCTCCAGCGCCGGAGCAGTTCTTC. Its protein is CASSSPAPEQFF.